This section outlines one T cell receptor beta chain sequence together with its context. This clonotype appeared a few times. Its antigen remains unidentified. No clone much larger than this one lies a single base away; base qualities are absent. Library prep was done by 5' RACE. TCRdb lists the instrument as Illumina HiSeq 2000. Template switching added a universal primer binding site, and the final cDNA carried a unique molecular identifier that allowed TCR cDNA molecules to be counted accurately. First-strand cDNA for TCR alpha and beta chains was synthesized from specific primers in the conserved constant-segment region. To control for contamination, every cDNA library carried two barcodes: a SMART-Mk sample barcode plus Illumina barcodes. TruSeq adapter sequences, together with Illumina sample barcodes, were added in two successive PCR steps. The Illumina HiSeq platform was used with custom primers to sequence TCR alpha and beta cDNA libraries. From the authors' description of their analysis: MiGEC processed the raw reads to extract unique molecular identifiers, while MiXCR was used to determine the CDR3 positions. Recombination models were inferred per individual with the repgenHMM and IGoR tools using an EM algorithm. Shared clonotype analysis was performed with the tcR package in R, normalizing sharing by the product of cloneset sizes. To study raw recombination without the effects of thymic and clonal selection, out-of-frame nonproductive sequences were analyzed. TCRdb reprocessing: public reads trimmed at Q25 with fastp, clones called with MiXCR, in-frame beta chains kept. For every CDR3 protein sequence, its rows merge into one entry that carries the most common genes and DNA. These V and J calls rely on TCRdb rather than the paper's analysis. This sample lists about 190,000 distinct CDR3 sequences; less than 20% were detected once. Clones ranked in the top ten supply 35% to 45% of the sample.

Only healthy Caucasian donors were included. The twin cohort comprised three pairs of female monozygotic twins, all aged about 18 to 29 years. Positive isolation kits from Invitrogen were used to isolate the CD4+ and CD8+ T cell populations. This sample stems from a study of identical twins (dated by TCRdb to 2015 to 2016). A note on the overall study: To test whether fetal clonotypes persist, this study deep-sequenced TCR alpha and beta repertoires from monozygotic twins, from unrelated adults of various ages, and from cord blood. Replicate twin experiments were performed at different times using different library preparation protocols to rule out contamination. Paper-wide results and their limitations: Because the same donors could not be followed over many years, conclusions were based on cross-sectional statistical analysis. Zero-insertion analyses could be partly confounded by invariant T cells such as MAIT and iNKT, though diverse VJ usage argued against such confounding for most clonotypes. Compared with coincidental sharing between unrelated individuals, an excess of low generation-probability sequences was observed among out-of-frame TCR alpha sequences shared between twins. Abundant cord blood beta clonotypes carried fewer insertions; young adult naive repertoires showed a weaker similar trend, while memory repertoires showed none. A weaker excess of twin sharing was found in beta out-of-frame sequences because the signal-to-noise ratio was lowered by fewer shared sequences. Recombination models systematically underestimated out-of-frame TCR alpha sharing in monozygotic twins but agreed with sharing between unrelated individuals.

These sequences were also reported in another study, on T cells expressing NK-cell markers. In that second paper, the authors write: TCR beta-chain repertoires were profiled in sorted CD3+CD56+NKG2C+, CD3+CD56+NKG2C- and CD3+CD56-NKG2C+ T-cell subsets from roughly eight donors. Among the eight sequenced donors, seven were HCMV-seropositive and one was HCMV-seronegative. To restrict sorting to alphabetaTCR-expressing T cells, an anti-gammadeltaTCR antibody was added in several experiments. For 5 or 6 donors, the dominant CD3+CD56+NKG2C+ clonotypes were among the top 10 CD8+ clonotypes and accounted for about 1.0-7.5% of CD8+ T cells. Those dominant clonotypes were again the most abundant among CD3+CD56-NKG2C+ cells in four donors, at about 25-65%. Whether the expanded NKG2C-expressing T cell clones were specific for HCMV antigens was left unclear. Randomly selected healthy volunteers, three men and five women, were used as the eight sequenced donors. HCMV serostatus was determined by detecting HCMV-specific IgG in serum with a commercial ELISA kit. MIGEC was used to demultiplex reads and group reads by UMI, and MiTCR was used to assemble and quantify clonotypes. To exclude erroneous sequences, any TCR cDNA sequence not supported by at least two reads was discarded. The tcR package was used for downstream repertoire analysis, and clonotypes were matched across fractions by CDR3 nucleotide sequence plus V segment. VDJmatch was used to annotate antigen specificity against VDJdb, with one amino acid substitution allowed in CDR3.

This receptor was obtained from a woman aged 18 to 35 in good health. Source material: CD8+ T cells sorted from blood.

This receptor carries the CDR3 CASSFYAGANVLTF. The sequenced DNA: TGTGCCAGCAGCTTTTATGCTGGGGCCAACGTCCTGACTTTC. This sequence uses TRBV13 and TRBJ2-6, with the D gene too uncertain to name. The CDR3 measures 14 amino acids from cysteine to phenylalanine. Just the 42-base CDR3 DNA is kept, in frame starting at base 1. The V end loses 3 bases and the J end loses 2 bases, and a stretch of 5 bases separates them. According to the germline V gene (reference sequence), CDR1 reads PRHDT and CDR2 reads FYEKMQ.